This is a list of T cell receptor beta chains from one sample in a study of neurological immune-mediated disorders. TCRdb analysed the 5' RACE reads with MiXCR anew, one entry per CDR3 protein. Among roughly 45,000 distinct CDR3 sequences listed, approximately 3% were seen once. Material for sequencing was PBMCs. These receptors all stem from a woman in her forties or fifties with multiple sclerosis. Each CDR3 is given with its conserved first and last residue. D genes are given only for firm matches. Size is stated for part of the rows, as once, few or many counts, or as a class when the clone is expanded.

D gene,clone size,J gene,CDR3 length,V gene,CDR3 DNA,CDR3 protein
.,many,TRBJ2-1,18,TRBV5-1,TGCGCCAGCAGCCCGTTGGGGAGCGGCGGTAATAACAATGCAGAGCAGTTCTTC,CASSPLGSGGNNNAEQFF
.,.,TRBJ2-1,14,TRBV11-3,TGTGCCAGCAGCTCCGGACCGAACCACAATGAGCAGTTCTTC,CASSSGPNHNEQFF
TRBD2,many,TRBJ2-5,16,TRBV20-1,TGCAGTGCTCCCGGGGCGGCGGGAGTTGTCGAGGAGACCCAGTACTTC,CSAPGAAGVVEETQYF
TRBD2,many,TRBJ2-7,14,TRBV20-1,TGCAGTGCTAGAGATGGAATAGCGGGAGGCGAGCAGTACTTC,CSARDGIAGGEQYF
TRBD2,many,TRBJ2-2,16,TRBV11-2,TGTGCCAGCAGCTTCAGTAGCGGGAGAGACACCGGGGAGCTGTTTTTT,CASSFSSGRDTGELFF
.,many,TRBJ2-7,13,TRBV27,TGTGCCAGCAAACCAGCGCCTTCCTACGAGCAGTACTTC,CASKPAPSYEQYF
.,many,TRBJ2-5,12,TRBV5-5,TGTGCCAGCAGCTGGCCTCGGGAGACCCAGTACTTC,CASSWPRETQYF
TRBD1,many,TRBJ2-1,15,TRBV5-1,TGCGCCAGCAACCTAGGGACAGGGGGCTACAATGAGCAGTTCTTC,CASNLGTGGYNEQFF
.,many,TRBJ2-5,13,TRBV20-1,TGCAGTGGAGTCGGGGGGCCAACGAAGACCCAGTACTTC,CSGVGGPTKTQYF
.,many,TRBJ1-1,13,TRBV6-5,TGTGCCAGCAGTCCAGCCCTGAACACTGAAGCTTTCTTT,CASSPALNTEAFF
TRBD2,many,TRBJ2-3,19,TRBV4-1,TGCGCCAGCAGCCGGATGACTAGCGGGGGCCCCACGGGTATAGATACGCAGTATTTT,CASSRMTSGGPTGIDTQYF
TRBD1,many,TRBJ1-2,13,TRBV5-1,TGCGCCAGCAGCCGCGACAGGGAAAATGGCTACACCTTC,CASSRDRENGYTF
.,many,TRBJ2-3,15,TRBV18,TGTGCCAGCTCACCACGCCAGAGTAGCACAGATACGCAGTATTTT,CASSPRQSSTDTQYF
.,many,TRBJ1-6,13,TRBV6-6,TGTGCCAGCAGTTACTCCCCCAGCGAGTATATTGGATTT,CASSYSPSEYIGF
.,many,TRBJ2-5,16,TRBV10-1,TGCGCCAGCAGTGAGTCGAGGGCCGGGTTCCAAGAGACCCAGTACTTC,CASSESRAGFQETQYF
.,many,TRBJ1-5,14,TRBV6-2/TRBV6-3,TGTGCCAGCAGTTACGATTCGAGCAATCAGCCCCAGCATTTT,CASSYDSSNQPQHF
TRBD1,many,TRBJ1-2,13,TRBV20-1,TGCAGTGCTCCCTACGACAGGGGCCGGGGCTACACCTTC,CSAPYDRGRGYTF
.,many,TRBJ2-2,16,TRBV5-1,TGCGCCAGCAGCTACGTTATTGGGACCTCCACCGGGGAGCTGTTTTTT,CASSYVIGTSTGELFF
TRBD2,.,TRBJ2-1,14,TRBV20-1,TGCAGTGATAGGAGGGCGGGAGTAGACAATGAGCAGTTCTTC,CSDRRAGVDNEQFF
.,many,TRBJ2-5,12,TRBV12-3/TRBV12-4,TGTGCCAGCAGTTTAGTGGGAGAGACCCAGTACTTC,CASSLVGETQYF
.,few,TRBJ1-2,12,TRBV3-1,TGTGACAGCAGCAAAGACGAATATGGCTACACCTTC,CDSSKDEYGYTF
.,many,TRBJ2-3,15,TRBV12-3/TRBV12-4,TGTGCCAGCAGACCGATTGTTGGCCCAACAGATACGCAGTATTTT,CASRPIVGPTDTQYF
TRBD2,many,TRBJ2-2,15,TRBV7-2,TGTGCCAGCAGCTTTAGCGGGGCTGTAACCGGGGAGCTGTTTTTT,CASSFSGAVTGELFF
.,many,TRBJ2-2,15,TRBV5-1,TGCGCCAGCAGCTTGGAAGGCCCCAACACCGGGGAGCTGTTTTTT,CASSLEGPNTGELFF
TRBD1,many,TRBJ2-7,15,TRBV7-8,TGTGCCAGCAGCCGACGATCCGACAGGGGACACGAGCAGTACTTC,CASSRRSDRGHEQYF
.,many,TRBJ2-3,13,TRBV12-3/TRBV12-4,TGTGCCAGCAGCCTAGACGGTACAGATACGCAGTATTTT,CASSLDGTDTQYF
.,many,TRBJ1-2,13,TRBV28,TGTGCCAGCCGAATAGGGGGGAGCTATGGCTACACCTTC,CASRIGGSYGYTF
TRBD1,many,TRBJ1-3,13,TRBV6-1,TGTGCCAGCAGGGACAGGGCTGGAAACACCATATATTTT,CASRDRAGNTIYF
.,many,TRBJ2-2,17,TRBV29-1,TGCAGCGTTGAAGACCCGGGACACAGTTTGAACACCGGGGAGCTGTTTTTT,CSVEDPGHSLNTGELFF
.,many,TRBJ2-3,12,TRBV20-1,TGCAGTGCTAGATTTCCGGCAGATACGCAGTATTTT,CSARFPADTQYF
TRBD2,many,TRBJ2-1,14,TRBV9,TGTGCCAGCAGCGTAGCAGGTGCGGGGGGCGAGCAGTTCTTC,CASSVAGAGGEQFF
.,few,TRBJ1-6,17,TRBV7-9,TGTGCCAGCAGCCATCCACGGGGGCGGGAGGCGAATTCAACCCTCAACTTT,CASSHPRGREANSTLNF
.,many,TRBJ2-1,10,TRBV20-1,TGCAGTGCTAGACACAATGAGCAGTTCTTC,CSARHNEQFF
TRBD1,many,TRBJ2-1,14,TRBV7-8,TGTGCCAGCAGCTCCCGGGGACAGGGAGGTGAGCAGTTCTTC,CASSSRGQGGEQFF
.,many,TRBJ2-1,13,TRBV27,TGTGCCAGCAGTTTACCCGGGACCACCAAGCAGTTCTTC,CASSLPGTTKQFF
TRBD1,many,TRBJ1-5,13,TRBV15,TGTGCCACCGGACAGGCGCACAATCAGCCCCAGCATTTT,CATGQAHNQPQHF
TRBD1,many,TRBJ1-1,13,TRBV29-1,TGCAGCGCCATGACAGGGAGGAACACTGAAGCTTTCTTT,CSAMTGRNTEAFF
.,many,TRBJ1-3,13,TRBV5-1,TGCGCCAGCAGTTCGGATCCTGGAAACACCATATATTTT,CASSSDPGNTIYF
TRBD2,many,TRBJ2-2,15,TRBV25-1,TGTGCCAGCAGAGGGACTAGCGGGGGGTCTGGGGAGCTGTTTTTT,CASRGTSGGSGELFF
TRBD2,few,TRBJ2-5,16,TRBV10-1,TGCGCCAGCAGTGAGTCGAGGGCTAGCGGGGGTGAGACCCAGTACTTC,CASSESRASGGETQYF
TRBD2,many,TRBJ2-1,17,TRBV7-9,TGTGCCAGCAGCCCCCGGACTAGCGGGAGAGCCTACAATGAGCAGTTCTTC,CASSPRTSGRAYNEQFF
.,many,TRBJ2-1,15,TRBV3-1,TGTGCCAGCAGCCAAGGGGACCCCGGCCCGGGTGAGCAGTTCTTC,CASSQGDPGPGEQFF
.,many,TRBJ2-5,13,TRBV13,TGTGCCAGCAGCTCCGGGTTGGGGGAGACCCAGTACTTC,CASSSGLGETQYF
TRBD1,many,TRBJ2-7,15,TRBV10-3,TGTGCCATCAGTGAAATCAACAGGGGAACCTACGAGCAGTACTTC,CAISEINRGTYEQYF
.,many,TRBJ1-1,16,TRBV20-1,TGCAGTGCTAGAGATAGCCGGACGGGGATGAACACTGAAGCTTTCTTT,CSARDSRTGMNTEAFF
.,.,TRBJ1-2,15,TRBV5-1,TGCGCCAGCTCCCGGTCGGGAGATCTTATCTATGGCTACACCTTC,CASSRSGDLIYGYTF
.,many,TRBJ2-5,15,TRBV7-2,TGTGCCAGCAGCTCCAGGGATCAGCGACGGGAGACCCAGTACTTC,CASSSRDQRRETQYF
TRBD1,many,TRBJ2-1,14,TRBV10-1,TGCGCCAGCAGTGATGGGACAGGGGGAACTGAGCAGTTCTTC,CASSDGTGGTEQFF
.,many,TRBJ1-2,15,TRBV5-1,TGCGCCAGCAGCGATACCTCCGGGACGGATGATGGCTACACCTTC,CASSDTSGTDDGYTF
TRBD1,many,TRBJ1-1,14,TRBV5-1,TGCGCCAGCAGCGGACAGGGTCGGCACACTGAAGCTTTCTTT,CASSGQGRHTEAFF
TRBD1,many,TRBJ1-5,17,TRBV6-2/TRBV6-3,TGTGCCAGCAGTGCCTGGGACAGGGGGCTTTCGGATCAGCCCCAGCATTTT,CASSAWDRGLSDQPQHF